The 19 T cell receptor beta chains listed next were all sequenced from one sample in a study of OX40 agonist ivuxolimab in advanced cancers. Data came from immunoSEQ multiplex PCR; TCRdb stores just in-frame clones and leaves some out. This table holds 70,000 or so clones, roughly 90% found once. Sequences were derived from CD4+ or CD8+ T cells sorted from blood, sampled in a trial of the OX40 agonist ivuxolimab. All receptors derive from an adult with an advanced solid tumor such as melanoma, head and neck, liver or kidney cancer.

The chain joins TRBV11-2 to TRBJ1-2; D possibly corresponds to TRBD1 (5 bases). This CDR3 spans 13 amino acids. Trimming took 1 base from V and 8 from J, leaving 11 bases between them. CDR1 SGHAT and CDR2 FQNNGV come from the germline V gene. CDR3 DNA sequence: TGTGCCAGCAGCTTAGCCGTGAGGACAGGCTACACCTTC. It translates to CASSLAVRTGYTF.

The CDR3 DNA sequence: TGCGCCAGCAGCCAAGGGCTAGCCTCCTACGAGCAGTACTTC. It encodes CASSQGLASYEQYF. The chain joins TRBV4-3 to TRBJ2-7; the D gene is possibly TRBD2 (5 bases). Trimming pared 1 base from V and 0 bases from J, leaving 7 bases between. The CDR3 covers 14 residues. Germline V gives CDR1 LGHNA, CDR2 YSLEER.

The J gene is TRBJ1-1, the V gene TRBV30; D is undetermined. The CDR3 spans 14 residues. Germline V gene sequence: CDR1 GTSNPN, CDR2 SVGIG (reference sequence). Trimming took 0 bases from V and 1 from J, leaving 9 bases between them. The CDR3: CAWSVKHKNTEAFF. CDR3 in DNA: TGTGCCTGGAGTGTTAAACACAAGAACACTGAAGCTTTCTTT.

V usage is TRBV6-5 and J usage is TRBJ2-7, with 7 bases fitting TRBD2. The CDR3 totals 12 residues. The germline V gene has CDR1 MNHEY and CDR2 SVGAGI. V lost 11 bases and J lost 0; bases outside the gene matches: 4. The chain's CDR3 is CASASGSYEQYF. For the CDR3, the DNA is TGTGCCTCTGCTAGCGGCTCCTACGAGCAGTACTTC.

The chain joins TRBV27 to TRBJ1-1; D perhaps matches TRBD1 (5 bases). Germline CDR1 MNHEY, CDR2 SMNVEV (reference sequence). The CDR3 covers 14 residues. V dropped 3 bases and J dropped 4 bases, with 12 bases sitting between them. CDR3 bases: TGTGCCAGCAGTTTTGGGGGAGCGGGCACTGAAGCTTTCTTT. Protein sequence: CASSFGGAGTEAFF.

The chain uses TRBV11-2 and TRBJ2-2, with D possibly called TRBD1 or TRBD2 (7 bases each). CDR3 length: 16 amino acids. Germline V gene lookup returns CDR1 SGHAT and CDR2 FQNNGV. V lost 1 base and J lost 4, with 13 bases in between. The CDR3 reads CASSLAGGDSTGELFF. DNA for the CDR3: TGTGCCAGCAGCTTAGCAGGGGGGGACTCCACCGGGGAGCTGTTTTTT.

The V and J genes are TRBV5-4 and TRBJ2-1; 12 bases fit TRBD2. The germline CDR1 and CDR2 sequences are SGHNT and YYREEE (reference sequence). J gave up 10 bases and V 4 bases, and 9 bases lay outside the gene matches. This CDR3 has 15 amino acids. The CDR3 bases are TGTGCCAGCAGCAAGGGACTAGCGGGCCGCGGGGAGCAGTTCTTC. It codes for CASSKGLAGRGEQFF. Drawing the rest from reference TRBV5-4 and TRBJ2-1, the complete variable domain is ETGVTQSPTHLIKTRGQQVTLRCSSQSGHNTVSWYQQALGQGPQFIFQYYREEENGRGNFPPRFSGLQFPNYSSELNVNALELDDSALYLCASSKGLAGRGEQFFGPGTRLTVL.

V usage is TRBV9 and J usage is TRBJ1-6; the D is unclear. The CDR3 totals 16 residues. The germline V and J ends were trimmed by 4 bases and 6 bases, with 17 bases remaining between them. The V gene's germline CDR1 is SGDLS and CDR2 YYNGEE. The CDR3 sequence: CASSPIGLPVNSPLHF. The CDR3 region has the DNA TGTGCCAGCAGCCCGATTGGACTCCCTGTTAATTCACCCCTCCACTTT.

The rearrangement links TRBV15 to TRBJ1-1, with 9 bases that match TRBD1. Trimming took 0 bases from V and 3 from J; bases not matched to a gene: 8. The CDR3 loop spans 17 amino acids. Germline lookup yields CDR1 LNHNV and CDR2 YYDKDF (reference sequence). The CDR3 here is CATSRDPRTGEDTEAFF. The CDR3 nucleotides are TGTGCCACCAGCAGAGATCCCCGGACAGGGGAGGACACTGAAGCTTTCTTT.

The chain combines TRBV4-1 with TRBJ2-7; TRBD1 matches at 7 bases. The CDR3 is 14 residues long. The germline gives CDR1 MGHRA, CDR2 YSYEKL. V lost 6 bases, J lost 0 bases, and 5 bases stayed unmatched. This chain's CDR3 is CASSHRDSSYEQYF. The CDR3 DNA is TGCGCCAGCAGTCACCGGGACAGCTCCTACGAGCAGTACTTC.

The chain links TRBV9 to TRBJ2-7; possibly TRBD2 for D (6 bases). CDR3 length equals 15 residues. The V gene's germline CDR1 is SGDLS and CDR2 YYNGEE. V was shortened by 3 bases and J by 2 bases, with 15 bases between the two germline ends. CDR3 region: CASSASGTSAYEQYF. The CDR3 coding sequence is TGTGCCAGCAGCGCCTCCGGGACTTCAGCCTACGAGCAGTACTTC.

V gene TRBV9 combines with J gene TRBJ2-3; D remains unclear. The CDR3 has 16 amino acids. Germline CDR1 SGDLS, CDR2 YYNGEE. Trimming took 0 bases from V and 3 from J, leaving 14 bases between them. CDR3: CASSVEMTMGTDTQYF. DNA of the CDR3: TGTGCCAGCAGCGTAGAGATGACGATGGGTACAGATACGCAGTATTTT.

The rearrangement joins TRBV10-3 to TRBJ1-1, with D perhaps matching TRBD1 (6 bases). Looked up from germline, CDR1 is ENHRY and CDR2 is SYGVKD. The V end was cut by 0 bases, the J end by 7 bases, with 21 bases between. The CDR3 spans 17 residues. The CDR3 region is CAISESDRGGRRGEAFF. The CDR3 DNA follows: TGTGCCATCAGTGAGTCCGATAGGGGGGGGAGGAGAGGTGAAGCTTTCTTT.

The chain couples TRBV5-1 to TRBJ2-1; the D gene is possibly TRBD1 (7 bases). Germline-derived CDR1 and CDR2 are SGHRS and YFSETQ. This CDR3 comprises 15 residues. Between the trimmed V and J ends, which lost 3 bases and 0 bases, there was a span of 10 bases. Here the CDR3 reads CASSWRDSSYNEQFF. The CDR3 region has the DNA TGCGCCAGCAGCTGGAGGGACAGCTCCTACAATGAGCAGTTCTTC.

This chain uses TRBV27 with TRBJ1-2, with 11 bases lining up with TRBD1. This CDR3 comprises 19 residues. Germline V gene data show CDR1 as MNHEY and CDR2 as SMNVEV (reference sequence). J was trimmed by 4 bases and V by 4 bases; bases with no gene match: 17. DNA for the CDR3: TGTGCCAGCAGTTCAACCCCGGGACAGGGGGGTTCCTTCCCCTATGGCTACACCTTC. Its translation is CASSSTPGQGGSFPYGYTF.

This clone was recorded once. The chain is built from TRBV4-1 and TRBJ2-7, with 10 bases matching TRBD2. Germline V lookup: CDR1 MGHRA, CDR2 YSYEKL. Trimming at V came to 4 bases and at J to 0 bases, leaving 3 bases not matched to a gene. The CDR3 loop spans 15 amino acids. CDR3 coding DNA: TGCGCCAGCAGCCTACTAGCGGGGAGCTCCTACGAGCAGTACTTC. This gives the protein CASSLLAGSSYEQYF.

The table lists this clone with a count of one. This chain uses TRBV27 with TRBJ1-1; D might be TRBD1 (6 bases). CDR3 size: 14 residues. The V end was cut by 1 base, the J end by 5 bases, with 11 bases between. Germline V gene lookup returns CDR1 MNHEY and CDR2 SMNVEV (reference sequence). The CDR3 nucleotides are TGTGCCAGCAGTTTATTCATGGACAGAACTGAAGCTTTCTTT. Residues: CASSLFMDRTEAFF.

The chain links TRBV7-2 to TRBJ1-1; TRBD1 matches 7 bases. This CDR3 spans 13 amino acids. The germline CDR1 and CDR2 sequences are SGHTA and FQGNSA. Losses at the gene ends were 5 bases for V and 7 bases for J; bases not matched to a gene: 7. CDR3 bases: TGTGCCAGCAGCCGAGGGGGCTCGGGTGAAGCTTTCTTT. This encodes CASSRGGSGEAFF.

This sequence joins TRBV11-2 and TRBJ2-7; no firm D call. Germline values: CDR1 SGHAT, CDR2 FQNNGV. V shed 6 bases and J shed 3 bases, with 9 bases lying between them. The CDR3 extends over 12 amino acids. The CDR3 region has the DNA TGTGCCAGCAGTTCCATCCTCTACGAGCAGTACTTC. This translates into CASSSILYEQYF.